The 4 T cell receptor beta chains reported below all come from one sample, sequenced in a study of neurological immune-mediated disorders. TCRdb re-derived calls from the 5' RACE reads in MiXCR, one entry per CDR3 protein. This sample has around 37,000 distinct CDR3 sequences, with roughly an eighth found just once. Input material: PBMCs. These receptors all stem from a woman between 45 and 60 years old with HTLV-1-associated myelopathy (HAM/TSP).

A few counts support this clonotype. The chain combines TRBV20-1 with TRBJ2-3, with 11 bases that match TRBD2. The CDR3 covers 13 residues. Germline CDR1 reads DFQATT; CDR2 reads SNEGSKA (reference sequence). The CDR3 nucleotides are TGCAGCAGACTAGCGGGGAGCACAGATACGCAGTATTTT. It specifies CSRLAGSTDTQYF.

This clonotype was seen ten or more times. The chain carries TRBV12-3 or TRBV12-4 and TRBJ1-2; D remains unclear. CDR3 size: 12 residues. V was shortened by 3 bases and J by 9 bases, with 11 bases between the two germline ends. As DNA, the CDR3 is TGTGCCAGCAGTTTTCCGGGGAGCAGCTACACCTTC. Protein product: CASSFPGSSYTF.

At least ten counts were recorded for this clonotype. The chain couples TRBV20-1 to TRBJ1-1; D may be TRBD1 (6 bases). The germline gives CDR1 DFQATT, CDR2 SNEGSKA (reference sequence). The CDR3 contains 16 residues. V gave up 5 bases and J gave up 0 bases, with 19 bases separating them. This CDR3 is CSARKEWTVMNTEAFF. The CDR3 region has the DNA TGCAGTGCTCGAAAGGAGTGGACAGTCATGAACACTGAAGCTTTCTTT.

This clonotype was recorded many times. The chain has TRBV20-1 and TRBJ2-1, with 9 bases fitting TRBD2. Germline V gene lookup returns CDR1 DFQATT and CDR2 SNEGSKA (reference sequence). J gave up 4 bases and V 1 base, and 17 bases lay outside the gene matches. This CDR3 is built from 19 residues. The CDR3 DNA is TGCAGTGCTAGAGCGGAGGATAGCGGGGGTCCATGGGGATACAATGAGCAGTTCTTC. Protein product: CSARAEDSGGPWGYNEQFF.